A single sample gave rise to the 23 T cell receptor beta chains below, sequenced in a study of T cells in Graves' hyperthyroidism and ophthalmopathy. RNA transcripts gave rise to amplified TCR beta CDR3 regions. HTBI primers were the set used in a first-round RT-PCR of the TCR CDR3. In TCRdb, the multiplex PCR reads were re-called with MiXCR into one record per CDR3 protein. The table has about 180,000 distinct CDR3 sequences, about a sixth seen once. The sample was blood. All receptors derive from a woman aged 45 to 65 with Graves' hyperthyroidism.

This clonotype was seen many times. CDR3 in amino acids: CASSPTGSLYGYTF. The CDR3 bases are TGTGCCAGCAGTCCCACCGGGTCCTTATATGGCTACACCTTC. The chain uses TRBV12-3 or TRBV12-4 and TRBJ1-2; D gene ambiguous. CDR3 length equals 14 residues. V shed 5 bases and J shed 5 bases, with 15 bases lying between them.

This clonotype was seen ten or more times. V usage is TRBV7-9 and J usage is TRBJ2-1; D possibly corresponds to TRBD1 (6 bases). The CDR3 is made up of 14 amino acids. Between the trimmed V and J ends, which lost 5 bases and 4 bases, there was a span of 12 bases. Germline CDR1 and CDR2: SEHNR and FQNEAQ (reference sequence). The CDR3 region is CASSTRQGYNEQFF. The CDR3, as DNA: TGTGCCAGCAGCACCCGCCAGGGGTACAATGAGCAGTTCTTC. The whole variable domain, remainder taken from reference TRBV7-9 and TRBJ2-1, is DTGVSQNPRHKITKRGQNVTFRCDPISEHNRLYWYRQTLGQGPEFLTYFQNEAQLEKSRLLSDRFSAERPKGSFSTLEIQRTEQGDSAMYLCASSTRQGYNEQFFGPGTRLTVL.

This clonotype was picked up many times. The V and J genes are TRBV9 and TRBJ1-5; TRBD1 agrees at 10 bases. Germline values: CDR1 SGDLS, CDR2 YYNGEE. The CDR3 has 15 amino acids. The V and J ends lost 5 bases and 2 bases, in that order; junction bases with no gene match: 4. The CDR3 sequence: CASSAGTGGNQPQHF. Written as DNA, the CDR3 is TGTGCCAGCAGTGCCGGGACAGGGGGCAATCAGCCCCAGCATTTT.

This clonotype occurred many times. Compared with germline, one end of the junction differs, possibly owing to a read error. The rearrangement links TRBV7-2 to TRBJ2-1, with 8 bases fitting TRBD2. This CDR3 is built from 17 residues. CDR1 is SGHTA and CDR2 is FQGNSA in the germline V gene. In nucleotides, the CDR3 is TGTGCCAGCAGCTTAGAACTGGTGCGGGGGGCTTACAGTGAGCAGTTCTTC. Its translation: CASSLELVRGAYSEQFF.

The V and J genes are TRBV28 and TRBJ1-5; D gene unclear. In germline, CDR1 is MDHEN, CDR2 SYDVKM. Trimming pared 3 bases from V and 0 bases from J, leaving 9 bases between. This CDR3 is built from 15 residues. CDR3 region: CASSFLQHSNQPQHF. The CDR3 region has the DNA TGTGCCAGCAGTTTCTTACAGCATAGCAATCAGCCCCAGCATTTT.

This clonotype was seen many times. The CDR3 loop is CASITGLFSGNTIYF. The DNA for the CDR3 is TGTGCCAGCATTACGGGACTGTTCTCTGGAAACACCATATATTTT. The chain employs TRBV12-3 or TRBV12-4 and TRBJ1-3; a possible D gene is TRBD1 (5 bases). CDR3 length equals 15 residues. V lost 7 bases, J lost 0 bases, and 13 bases lay in between.

This clonotype has at least ten counts. The genes are TRBV6-5 and TRBJ2-3; 10 positions agree with TRBD2. The CDR3 consists of 17 residues. Germline-derived CDR1 and CDR2 are MNHEY and SVGAGI. The junction had 6 bases not matched to a gene; V was cut back by 0 bases and J by 3 bases. CDR3: CASSYSGASGGTDTQYF. As DNA, the CDR3 is TGTGCCAGCAGTTACTCTGGGGCTAGCGGGGGAACAGATACGCAGTATTTT.

The V and J genes are TRBV28 and TRBJ1-5; 7 nucleotides match TRBD1. V trimming: 4 bases; J trimming: 5 bases; junction bases outside the gene matches: 8. The length of the CDR3 is 15 residues. Germline CDR1 MDHEN, CDR2 SYDVKM. In DNA form, the CDR3 reads TGTGCCAGCAGTTCCCCGACAGGGAGGGATCAGCCCCAGCATTTT. It is translated as CASSSPTGRDQPQHF.

The table lists this clonotype with many counts. The chain joins TRBV7-2 to TRBJ1-2; D ambiguous. CDR3 length: 15 amino acids. Trimming took 5 bases from V and 0 from J, leaving 13 bases between them. Looked up from germline, CDR1 is SGHTA and CDR2 is FQGNSA. CDR3 DNA: TGTGCCAGCAGCATTTCAGGAGTAGCTAACTATGGCTACACCTTC. Protein: CASSISGVANYGYTF.

V is TRBV28 and J is TRBJ1-5; 10 nucleotides align to TRBD1. This CDR3 comprises 17 residues. CDR1 and CDR2 from the germline V gene are MDHEN and SYDVKM. The junction had 10 bases not matched to a gene; V was cut back by 6 bases and J by 2 bases. CDR3 nucleotides: TGTGCCAGCAGCACCTCCGGGACAGGGGCCCGCAATCAGCCCCAGCATTTT. Translated: CASSTSGTGARNQPQHF.

This clonotype was seen at least ten times. Since a much larger clone is just one base distant, this may be a read error. V gene TRBV12-3 or TRBV12-4 combines with J gene TRBJ2-7; 9 bases fit TRBD2. The length of the CDR3 is 17 residues. J gave up 7 bases and V 0 bases, and 13 bases lay outside the gene matches. The DNA of the CDR3 is TGTGCCAGCAGTTTAGCGCCTGCTAGCGGGGAGCCGTGGGAGCAGTACTTC. This encodes CASSLAPASGEPWEQYF.

In the case of this clonotype: A much larger clone differs from this one at a single base, so this may be a read error. Likely a read error: the CDR3 ends without its conserved phenylalanine or tryptophan. The chain joins TRBV7-3 to TRBJ2-7; D possibly corresponds to TRBD1 (6 bases). The germline CDR1 and CDR2 sequences are SGHTA and FQGTGA. The CDR3 loop spans 14 amino acids. Deletions cut 4 bases from V and 0 bases from J, with 10 bases between. The chain's CDR3 is CASSSQGSSYEQYL. The CDR3 nucleotides read TGTGCCAGCAGCTCGCAGGGGAGCTCCTACGAGCAGTACCTC.

This clonotype was counted between two and nine times. This chain links TRBV5-5 with TRBJ1-3; D is undetermined. This CDR3 spans 14 amino acids. Deletions cut 0 bases from V and 8 bases from J, with 12 bases between. Germline V lookup: CDR1 SGHKS, CDR2 YYEKEE (reference sequence). The CDR3 reads CASSLVGGLDTIYF. The CDR3 DNA sequence: TGTGCCAGCAGCTTGGTGGGCGGGCTGGACACCATATATTTT.

This clonotype was seen ten or more times. The rearrangement uses TRBV19 and TRBJ1-5; a possible D gene is TRBD1 (6 bases). The CDR3 sequence is 14 residues long. V lost 6 bases and J 7 bases, leaving 16 bases between the germline ends. Germline V gene lookup returns CDR1 LNHDA and CDR2 SQIVND (reference sequence). CDR3 loop: CASRTRGAGQPQHF. The CDR3 DNA is TGTGCCAGTAGGACTCGGGGGGCAGGCCAGCCCCAGCATTTT.

This clonotype has a single count. The CDR3 nucleotides are TGTGCCAGCAGTTACTCTATTAGGTCAGCTAGTTACGAGCAGTACTTC. Translating it yields CASSYSIRSASYEQYF. The chain combines TRBV6-5 with TRBJ2-7; unclear D gene. Trimming shortened V by 0 bases and J by 4 bases, and 16 bases separated the two germline ends. The CDR3 contains 16 residues. In germline, CDR1 is MNHEY, CDR2 SVGAGI.

The V gene is TRBV18, the J gene TRBJ2-1; D gene uncertain. V gave up 3 bases and J gave up 2 bases, with 5 bases separating them. This CDR3 comprises 13 residues. Germline V gene lookup returns CDR1 KGHSH and CDR2 LQKENI. This CDR3 is CASSPAAYNEQFF. CDR3 nucleotides: TGTGCCAGCTCACCCGCAGCCTACAATGAGCAGTTCTTC.

This clonotype was found a few times. V gene TRBV18 combines with J gene TRBJ1-1, with TRBD1 matching over 7 bases. CDR1 and CDR2 from the germline V gene are KGHSH and LQKENI. V gave up 3 bases and J gave up 1 base; unmatched junction bases: 5. This CDR3 region has 15 residues. The CDR3 coding sequence is TGTGCCAGCTCACCCTTCACAGGGGCGAACACTGAAGCTTTCTTT. The encoded protein is CASSPFTGANTEAFF.

This clonotype was detected many times. The V call is TRBV29-1, the J call TRBJ2-7; no reliable D call. Trimming left V 6 bases short and J 3 bases short, with 9 bases between. This CDR3 comprises 11 residues. CDR1 SQVTM and CDR2 ANQGSEA come from the germline V gene. DNA of the CDR3: TGCAGCGTCAGAGCAAGCTACGAGCAGTACTTC. Amino acids: CSVRASYEQYF.

This clonotype was observed at least ten times. The V gene is TRBV11-3, the J gene TRBJ2-5, with D perhaps TRBD1 or TRBD2 (5 bases each). Germline V gene data show CDR1 as SGHNT and CDR2 as YENEEA. CDR3 length: 18 residues. With 5 bases removed from V and 0 bases from J, the gap between germline ends came to 22 bases. The CDR3 spells CASSHGTKETDYQETQYF. In DNA, the CDR3 is TGTGCCAGCAGCCACGGGACCAAGGAAACTGATTACCAAGAGACCCAGTACTTC.

This clonotype has ten or more counts. CDR3 amino acids: CASSEEWWGQGMYTEAFF. The CDR3 DNA follows: TGTGCCAGCAGTGAAGAATGGTGGGGACAGGGGATGTACACTGAAGCTTTCTTT. V usage is TRBV6-1 and J usage is TRBJ1-1, with 10 bases matching TRBD1. This CDR3 has 18 residues. The V and J ends lost 1 base and 3 bases, in that order; junction bases with no gene match: 11. CDR1 and CDR2 (germline): MNHNS, SASEGT.

This clonotype was counted ten times or more. The chain combines TRBV28 with TRBJ2-1; a possible D gene is TRBD1 (6 bases). The V and J ends lost 2 bases and 0 bases respectively, with 8 bases between them. Germline V lookup: CDR1 MDHEN, CDR2 SYDVKM. This CDR3 contains 15 residues. The CDR3 sequence: CASSLGGLSYNEQFF. For the CDR3, the DNA is TGTGCCAGCAGTTTAGGGGGCCTCTCCTACAATGAGCAGTTCTTC.

This clonotype has a handful of counts. This chain connects TRBV4-1 to TRBJ2-1; TRBD1 or TRBD2 may be the D gene (5 bases each). Trimming stripped 1 base from V and 6 bases from J, with 19 bases between. Germline CDR1 and CDR2: MGHRA and YSYEKL. The CDR3 consists of 17 residues. The CDR3 coding sequence is TGCGCCAGCAGCCAAGGTCGGGGCCGCTCCCCCCCCAATGAGCAGTTCTTC. Its protein is CASSQGRGRSPPNEQFF.

There are many counts of this clonotype. In DNA form, the CDR3 reads TGTGCCAGCAGCCAAGTGTCATCTCAGCCCCAGCATTTT. This translates into CASSQVSSQPQHF. The rearrangement joins TRBV4-2 to TRBJ1-5; D unresolved. V shed 1 base and J shed 6 bases, with 7 bases lying between them. The CDR3 has 13 amino acids. CDR1 and CDR2 (germline): LGHNA, YNFKEQ.